This T cell receptor beta chain came from a study of T cell responses to AZD1222 COVID-19 vaccine. Profiling relied on immunoSEQ multiplex PCR, and the TCRdb table lists in-frame clones only, not all of them. Seen here are over 150,000 clones, roughly 90% observed once, and the top ten hold 5.5%. This clone has only one observation. Germline V CDR1 and CDR2: MNHEY, SVGAGI. The V end was cut by 2 bases, the J end by 7 bases, with 14 bases between. CDR3 size: 15 residues. This receptor was obtained from an adult in good health. The chain has TRBV6-5 and TRBJ1-4; tentatively, D is TRBD1 (6 bases). The source was peripheral blood, collected on day 0 of AZD1222 vaccination. The DNA of the CDR3 is TGTGCCAGCAGTTACGGGTGGGGGCGCAGTGAAAAACTGTTTTTT. Residues: CASSYGWGRSEKLFF.